This TCR beta chain was identified during a study of cytomegalovirus exposure and HLA in healthy donors. Study-wide context: There were 88 million or so unique TCRs (from HLA-typed donors) in an early data release. The study, taken as a whole, reports: Later analysis reportedly placed an Asian-associated ancestry cluster below the roughly 700-donor mean in N-insertions. In a later analysis, TCR association rates varied by HLA locus: DRB1 most, HLA-C fewest.

Comments on this clone: Its antigen is currently unknown.

This CDR3 contains 16 residues. Germline V gene lookup returns CDR1 SGHKS and CDR2 YYEKEE (reference sequence). V shed 3 bases and J 4 bases; nucleotides not matched to a gene: 10. The primer mix had 60 Vbeta and 13 Jbeta primers. The method was immunoSEQ multiplex PCR; TCRdb's version includes in-frame clones alone and lacks a portion of them. Among roughly 110,000 clones listed, approximately 70% were seen once. This sequence was found in a young man in good health and CMV-seropositive. The sample was PBMCs. The chain uses TRBV5-5 and TRBJ1-1; TRBD1 matches 9 bases. The CDR3 is CASSSGTGQRGTEAFF. CDR3 DNA: TGTGCCAGCAGCTCTGGGACAGGGCAGCGCGGCACTGAAGCTTTCTTT.